This T cell receptor (beta chain) was identified during a study of CD8+CD57+ T cells in acquired aplastic anemia. This clonotype showed up many times. The length of the CDR3 is 15 residues. Germline CDR1 reads KGHDR; CDR2 reads SFDVKD. V lost 5 bases and J 6 bases, leaving 16 bases between the germline ends. An expansion of CD8+CD57+ cells by flow cytometry had been shown in patients chosen for sequencing. Genomic DNA templated the TCR beta VDJ and CDR3 profiling. In TCRdb, the reads were re-called with MiXCR into one record per CDR3 protein. The sample holds around 200,000 distinct CDR3 sequences; roughly three fifths are singletons and the top ten take approximately 46%.

Material for sequencing was sorted CD4+, CD8+, or CD8+CD57+ T cells (not recorded which) from PBMCs. This clonotype was sampled from a human donor with aplastic anemia. This chain joins TRBV24-1 and TRBJ1-5; perhaps TRBD1 as D (5 bases). Here the CDR3 DNA reads TGTGCCACCAGTGGGGGCCAGGGAGGAAGTCAGCCCCAGCATTTT. Translated, it gives CATSGGQGGSQPQHF.